What follows is one TCR beta chain and its context. Its target is unknown. Repertoires were generated with immunoSEQ multiplex PCR, while TCRdb's copy carries only in-frame clones and drops some. The sample records about 85,000 clones, roughly 94% being singletons. This sample is drawn from a study of siplizumab effects on memory and regulatory T cells. Study findings and constraints: Mappable alloreactive CD4+ clones were on average around 69% Treg-derived with siplizumab, around 25% in controls.

This CDR3 is built from 15 residues. V lost 2 bases to trimming and J lost 7 bases; unmatched junction nucleotides: 8. Germline V gene lookup returns CDR1 LNHDA and CDR2 SQIVND (reference sequence). Input material: CD8+ T cells sorted from blood. The sequence came from a human donor in good health. The chain couples TRBV19 to TRBJ2-1, with 7 nucleotides matching TRBD2. This CDR3 is CASSITAGETNEQFF. The CDR3 region has the DNA TGTGCCAGTAGTATAACGGCGGGAGAGACGAATGAGCAGTTCTTC. The full variable domain, with the rest looked up from reference TRBV19 and TRBJ2-1, is DGGITQSPKYLFRKEGQNVTLSCEQNLNHDAMYWYRQDPGQGLRLIYYSQIVNDFQKGDIAEGYSVSREKKESFPLTVTSAQKNPTAFYLCASSITAGETNEQFFGPGTRLTVL.